This T cell receptor (beta chain) stems from a study of blood T cell repertoires in COVID-19. The germline gives CDR1 SGHDN, CDR2 FVKESK. The germline V and J ends were trimmed by 4 bases and 3 bases, with 12 bases remaining between them. This CDR3 has 14 residues. Produced via immunoSEQ multiplex PCR; TCRdb's table is partial and in-frame only. The data hold nearly 110,000 clones, with under 85% observed a single time. This clonotype originated in a woman in her sixties or seventies with acute or convalescent COVID-19. This rearrangement joins TRBV14 to TRBJ1-1, with a tentative D call TRBD1 (6 bases). Input material: peripheral blood. In DNA form, the CDR3 reads TGTGCCAGCAGCCGGCCAGGGGTTGACACTGAAGCTTTCTTT. Protein sequence: CASSRPGVDTEAFF.